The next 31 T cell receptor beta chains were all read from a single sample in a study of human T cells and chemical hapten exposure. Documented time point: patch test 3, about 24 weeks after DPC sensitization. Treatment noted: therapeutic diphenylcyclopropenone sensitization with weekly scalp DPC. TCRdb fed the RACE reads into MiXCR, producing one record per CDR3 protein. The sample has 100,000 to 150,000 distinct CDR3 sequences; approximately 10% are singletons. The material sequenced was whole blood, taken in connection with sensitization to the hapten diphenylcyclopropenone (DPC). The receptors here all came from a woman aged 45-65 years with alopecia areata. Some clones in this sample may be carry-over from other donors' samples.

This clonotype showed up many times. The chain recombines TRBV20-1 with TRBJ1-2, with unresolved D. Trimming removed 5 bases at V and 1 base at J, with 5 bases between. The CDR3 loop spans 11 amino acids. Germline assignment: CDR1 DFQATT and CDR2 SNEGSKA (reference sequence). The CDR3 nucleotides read TGCAGTGCTCCGGTTAACTATGGCTACACCTTC. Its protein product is CSAPVNYGYTF.

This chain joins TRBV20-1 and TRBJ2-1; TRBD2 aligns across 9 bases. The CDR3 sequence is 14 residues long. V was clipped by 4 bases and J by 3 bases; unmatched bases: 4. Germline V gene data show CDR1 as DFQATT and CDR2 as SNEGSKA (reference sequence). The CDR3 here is CSAKWTSVYNEQFF. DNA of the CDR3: TGCAGTGCTAAGTGGACTAGCGTCTACAATGAGCAGTTCTTC.

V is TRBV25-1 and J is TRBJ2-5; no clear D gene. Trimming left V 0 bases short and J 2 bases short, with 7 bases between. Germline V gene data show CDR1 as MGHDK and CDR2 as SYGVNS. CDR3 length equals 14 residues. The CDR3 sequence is CASSEYKGQETQYF. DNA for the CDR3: TGTGCCAGCAGTGAATATAAAGGGCAAGAGACCCAGTACTTC.

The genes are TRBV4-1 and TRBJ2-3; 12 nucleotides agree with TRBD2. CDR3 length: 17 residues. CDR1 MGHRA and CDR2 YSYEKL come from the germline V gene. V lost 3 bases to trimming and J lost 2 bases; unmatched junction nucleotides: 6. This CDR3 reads CASSHSGLAGSTDTQYF. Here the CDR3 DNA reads TGCGCCAGCAGCCATTCCGGACTAGCGGGGTCCACAGATACGCAGTATTTT.

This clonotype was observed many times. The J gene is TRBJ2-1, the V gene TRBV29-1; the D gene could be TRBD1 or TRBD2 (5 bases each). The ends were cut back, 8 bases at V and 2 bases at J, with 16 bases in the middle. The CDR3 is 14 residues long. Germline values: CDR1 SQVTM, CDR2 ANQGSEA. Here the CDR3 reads CSIGTGHTYNEQFF. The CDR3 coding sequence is TGCAGCATAGGGACCGGACATACCTACAATGAGCAGTTCTTC.

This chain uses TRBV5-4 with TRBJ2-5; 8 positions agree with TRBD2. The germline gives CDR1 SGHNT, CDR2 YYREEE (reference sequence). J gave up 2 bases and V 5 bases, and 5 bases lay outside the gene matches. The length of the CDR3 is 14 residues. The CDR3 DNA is TGTGCCAGCAGGAAAGCGGGAGTACAAGAGACCCAGTACTTC. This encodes CASRKAGVQETQYF.

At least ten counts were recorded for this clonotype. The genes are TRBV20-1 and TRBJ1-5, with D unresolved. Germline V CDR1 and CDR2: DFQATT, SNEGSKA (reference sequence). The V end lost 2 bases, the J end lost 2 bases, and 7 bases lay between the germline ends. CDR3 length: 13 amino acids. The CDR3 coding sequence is TGCAGTGCTAGAACGTTTGGCAATCAGCCCCAGCATTTT. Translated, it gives CSARTFGNQPQHF.

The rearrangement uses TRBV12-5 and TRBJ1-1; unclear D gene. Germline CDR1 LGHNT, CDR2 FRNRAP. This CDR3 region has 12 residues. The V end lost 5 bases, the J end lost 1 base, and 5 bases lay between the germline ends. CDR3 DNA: TGTGCTAGTGGTCTGGGGAACACTGAAGCTTTCTTT. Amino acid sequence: CASGLGNTEAFF.

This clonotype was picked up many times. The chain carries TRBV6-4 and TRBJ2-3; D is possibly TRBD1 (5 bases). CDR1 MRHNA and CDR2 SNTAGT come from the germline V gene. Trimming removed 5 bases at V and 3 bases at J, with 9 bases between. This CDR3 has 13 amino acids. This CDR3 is CASSSQVTDTQYF. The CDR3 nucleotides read TGTGCCAGCAGTTCACAGGTTACAGATACGCAGTATTTT.

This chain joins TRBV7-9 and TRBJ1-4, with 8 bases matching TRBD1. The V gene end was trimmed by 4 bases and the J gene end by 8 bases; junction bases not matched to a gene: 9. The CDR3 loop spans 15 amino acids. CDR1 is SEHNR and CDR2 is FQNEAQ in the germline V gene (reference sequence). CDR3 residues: CASSSWDRQGEKLFF. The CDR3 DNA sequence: TGTGCCAGCAGCTCCTGGGACAGGCAGGGCGAAAAACTGTTTTTT.

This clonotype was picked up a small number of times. CDR3 coding DNA: TGTGCCAGCAGCCCCCAAGTTAACAGCAATCAGCCCCAGCATTTT. Its protein is CASSPQVNSNQPQHF. This rearrangement joins TRBV3-1 to TRBJ1-5; D is unresolved. There are 15 residues in the CDR3. The V end lost 4 bases, the J end lost 1 base, and 11 bases lay between the germline ends. The V gene's germline CDR1 is LGHDT and CDR2 YNNKEL (reference sequence).

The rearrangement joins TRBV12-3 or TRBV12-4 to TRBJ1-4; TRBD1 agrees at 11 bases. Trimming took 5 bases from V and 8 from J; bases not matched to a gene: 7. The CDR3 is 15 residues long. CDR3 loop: CASSLRDRGKEKLFF. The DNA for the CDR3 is TGTGCCAGCAGTCTCCGGGACAGGGGGAAGGAAAAACTGTTTTTT.

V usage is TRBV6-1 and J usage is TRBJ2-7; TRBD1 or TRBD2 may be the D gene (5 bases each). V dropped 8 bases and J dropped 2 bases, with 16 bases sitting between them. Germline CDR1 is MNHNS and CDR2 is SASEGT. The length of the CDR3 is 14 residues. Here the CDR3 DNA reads TGTGCCAGCGCACCATGGACGGGGCCCTACGAGCAGTACTTC. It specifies CASAPWTGPYEQYF.

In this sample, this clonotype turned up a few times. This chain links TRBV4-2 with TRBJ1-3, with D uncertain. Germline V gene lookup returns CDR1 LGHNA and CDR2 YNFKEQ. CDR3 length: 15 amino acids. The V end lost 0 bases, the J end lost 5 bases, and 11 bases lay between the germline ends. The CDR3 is CASSQESGPRNTIYF. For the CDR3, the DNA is TGTGCCAGCAGCCAAGAATCAGGACCTAGAAACACCATATATTTT.

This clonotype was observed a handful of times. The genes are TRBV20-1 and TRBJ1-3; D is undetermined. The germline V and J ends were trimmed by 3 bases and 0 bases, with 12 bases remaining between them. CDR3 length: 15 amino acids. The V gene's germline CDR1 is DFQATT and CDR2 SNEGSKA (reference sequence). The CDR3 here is CSASSAGRSGNTIYF. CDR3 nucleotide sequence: TGCAGTGCTAGTTCGGCAGGCCGCTCTGGAAACACCATATATTTT.

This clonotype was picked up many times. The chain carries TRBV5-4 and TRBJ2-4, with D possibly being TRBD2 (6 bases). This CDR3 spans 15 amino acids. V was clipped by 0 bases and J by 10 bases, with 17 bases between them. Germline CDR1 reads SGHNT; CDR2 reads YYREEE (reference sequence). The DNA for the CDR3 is TGTGCCAGCAGCTTGGTATCGCGGGGCGAGAATATTCAGTACTTC. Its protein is CASSLVSRGENIQYF.

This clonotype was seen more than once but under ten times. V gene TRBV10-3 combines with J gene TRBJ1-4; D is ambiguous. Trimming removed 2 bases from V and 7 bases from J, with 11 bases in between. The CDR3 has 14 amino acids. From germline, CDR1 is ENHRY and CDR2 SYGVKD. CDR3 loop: CAISEAVTVEKLFF. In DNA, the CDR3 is TGTGCCATCAGTGAGGCGGTAACGGTTGAAAAACTGTTTTTT.

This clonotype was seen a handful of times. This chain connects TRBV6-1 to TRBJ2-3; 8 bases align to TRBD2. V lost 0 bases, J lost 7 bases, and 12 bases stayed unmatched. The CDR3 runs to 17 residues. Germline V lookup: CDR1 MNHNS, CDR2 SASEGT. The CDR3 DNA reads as TGTGCCAGCAGTGAAGCGGGGACCGGGACTAGTGTCAATACGCAGTATTTT. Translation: CASSEAGTGTSVNTQYF.

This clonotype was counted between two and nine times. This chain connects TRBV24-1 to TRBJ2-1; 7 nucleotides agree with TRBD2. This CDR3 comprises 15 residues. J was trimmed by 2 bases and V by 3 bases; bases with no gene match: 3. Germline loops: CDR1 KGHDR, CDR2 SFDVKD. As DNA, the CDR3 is TGTGCCACCAGTGATAGCGGGGCCCCCTACAATGAGCAGTTCTTC. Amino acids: CATSDSGAPYNEQFF.

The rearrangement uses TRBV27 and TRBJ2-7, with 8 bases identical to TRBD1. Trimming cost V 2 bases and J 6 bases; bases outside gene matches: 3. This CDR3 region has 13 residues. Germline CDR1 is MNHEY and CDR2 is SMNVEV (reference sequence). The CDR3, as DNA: TGTGCCAGCAGTTTAACAGGGGGAGGCGAGCAGTACTTC. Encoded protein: CASSLTGGGEQYF.

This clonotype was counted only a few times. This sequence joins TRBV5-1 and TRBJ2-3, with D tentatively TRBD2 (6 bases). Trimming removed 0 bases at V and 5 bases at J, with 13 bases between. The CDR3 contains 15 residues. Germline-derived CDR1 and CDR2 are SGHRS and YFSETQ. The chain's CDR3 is CASSLAGGTGDTQYF. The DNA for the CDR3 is TGCGCCAGCAGCTTGGCCGGGGGAACTGGAGATACGCAGTATTTT.

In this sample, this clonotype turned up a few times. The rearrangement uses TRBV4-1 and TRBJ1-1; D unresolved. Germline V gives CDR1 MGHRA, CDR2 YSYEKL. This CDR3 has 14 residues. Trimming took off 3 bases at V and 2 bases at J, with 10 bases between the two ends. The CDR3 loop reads CASSHYRSNTEAFF. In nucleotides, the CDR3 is TGCGCCAGCAGCCACTACCGGAGCAACACTGAAGCTTTCTTT.

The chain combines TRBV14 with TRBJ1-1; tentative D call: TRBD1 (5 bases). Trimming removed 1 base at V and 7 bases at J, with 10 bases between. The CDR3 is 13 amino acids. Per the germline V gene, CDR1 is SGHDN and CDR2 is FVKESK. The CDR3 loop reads CASSQVPGGEAFF. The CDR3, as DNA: TGTGCCAGCAGCCAAGTTCCGGGGGGTGAAGCTTTCTTT. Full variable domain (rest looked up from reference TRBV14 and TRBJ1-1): EAGVTQFPSHSVIEKGQTVTLRCDPISGHDNLYWYRRVMGKEIKFLLHFVKESKQDESGMPNNRFLAERTGGTYSTLKVQPAELEDSGVYFCASSQVPGGEAFFGQGTRLTVV.

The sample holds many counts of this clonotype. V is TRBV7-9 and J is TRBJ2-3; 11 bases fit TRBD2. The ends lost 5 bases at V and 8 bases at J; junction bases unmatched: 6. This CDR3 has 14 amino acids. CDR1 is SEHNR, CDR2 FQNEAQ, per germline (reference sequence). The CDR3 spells CASSPSLAGGTQYF. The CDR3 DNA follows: TGTGCCAGCAGCCCGTCCCTAGCGGGAGGTACGCAGTATTTT.

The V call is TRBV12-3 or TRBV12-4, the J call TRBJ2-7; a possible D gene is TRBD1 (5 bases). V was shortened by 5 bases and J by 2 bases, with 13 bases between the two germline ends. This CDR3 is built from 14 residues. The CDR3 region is CASSPSTATYEQYF. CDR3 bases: TGTGCCAGCAGTCCCTCGACAGCTACCTACGAGCAGTACTTC.

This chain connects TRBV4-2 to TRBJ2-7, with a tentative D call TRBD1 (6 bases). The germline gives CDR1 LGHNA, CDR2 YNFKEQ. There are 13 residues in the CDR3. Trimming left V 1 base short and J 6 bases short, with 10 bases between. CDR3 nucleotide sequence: TGTGCCAGCAGCCAAGTACAGGGTGCCGAGCAGTACTTC. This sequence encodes CASSQVQGAEQYF.

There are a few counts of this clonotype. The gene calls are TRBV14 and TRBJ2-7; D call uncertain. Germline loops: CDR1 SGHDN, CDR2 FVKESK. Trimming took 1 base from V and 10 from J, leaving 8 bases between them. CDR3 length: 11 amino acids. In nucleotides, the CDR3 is TGTGCCAGCAGCCAAGTGGCTCAACAGTACTTC. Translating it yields CASSQVAQQYF.

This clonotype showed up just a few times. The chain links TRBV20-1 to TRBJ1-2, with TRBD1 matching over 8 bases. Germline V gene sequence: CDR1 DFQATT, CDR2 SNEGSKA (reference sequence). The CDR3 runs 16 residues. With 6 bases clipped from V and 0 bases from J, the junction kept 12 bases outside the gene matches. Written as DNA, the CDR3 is TGCAGTGCGGCAAGACAGGGGTTGGGGCCTAACTATGGCTACACCTTC. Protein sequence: CSAARQGLGPNYGYTF.

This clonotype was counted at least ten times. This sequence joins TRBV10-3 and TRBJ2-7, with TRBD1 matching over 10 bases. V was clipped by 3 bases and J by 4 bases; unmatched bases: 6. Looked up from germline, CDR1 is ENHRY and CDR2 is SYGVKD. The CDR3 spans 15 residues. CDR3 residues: CAISDETGGVYEQYF. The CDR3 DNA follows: TGTGCCATCAGTGATGAGACAGGGGGCGTTTACGAGCAGTACTTC.

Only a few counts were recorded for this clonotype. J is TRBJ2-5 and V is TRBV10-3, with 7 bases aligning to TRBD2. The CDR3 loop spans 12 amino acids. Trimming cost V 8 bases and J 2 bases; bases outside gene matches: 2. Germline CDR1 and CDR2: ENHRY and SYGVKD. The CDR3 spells CAIRGVQETQYF. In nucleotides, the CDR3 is TGTGCCATCCGGGGGGTACAAGAGACCCAGTACTTC.

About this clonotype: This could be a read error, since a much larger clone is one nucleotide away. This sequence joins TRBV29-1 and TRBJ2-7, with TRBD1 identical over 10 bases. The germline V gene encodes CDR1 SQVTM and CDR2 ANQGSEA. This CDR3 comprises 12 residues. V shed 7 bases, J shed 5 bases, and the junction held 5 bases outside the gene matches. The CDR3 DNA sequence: TGCAGCGGGTCGGACAGGGGGGACGAGCAGTACTTC. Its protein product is CSGSDRGDEQYF.